This TCR beta chain originates from a study of blood T cells in healthy people across ages. Study-wide findings and caveats: Greater diversity and more naive CD4+ cells were seen in long-lived donors than in aged donors.

The germline V gene encodes CDR1 SGHTA and CDR2 FQGNSA. V dropped 8 bases and J dropped 3; count of bases not matched to a gene: 9. The CDR3 covers 14 residues. On this clonotype: Its antigen is undetermined.

With a J-beta primer mix and a sample-barcoded 5' primer, a second PCR ran roughly 7 to 11 cycles. One entry per CDR3 protein results from TCRdb running MiXCR on the 5' RACE reads. The sample has about 840,000 distinct CDR3 sequences, almost 30% seen once; the top ten hold around 9.6%. There were at least 5 micrograms of total RNA extracted from every sample. These records were also assigned to another study, of T cells of mothers and their children. That source reports: According to the study, all extracted RNA entered cDNA synthesis at roughly 1.5 ug per 15 ul. T cell clones that were persistent and microchimeric went undetected.

The sample was blood. The V call is TRBV7-2, the J call TRBJ1-2, with 7 bases aligning to TRBD1. This sequence was found in a woman aged 40-49 years in good health. The CDR3: CASRPGTAHYGYTF. CDR3 coding DNA: TGTGCCAGCCGGCCGGGGACAGCCCACTATGGCTACACCTTC.